This TCR beta chain was observed in a study of T-cell memory formation after mild COVID-19. In TCRdb, the 5' RACE reads were re-called with MiXCR into one record per CDR3 protein. The sample lists approximately 190,000 distinct CDR3 sequences, around 20% occurring once. J gave up 0 bases and V 4 bases, and 2 bases lay outside the gene matches. This CDR3 comprises 14 residues. Looked up from germline, CDR1 is LGHNA and CDR2 is YNFKEQ. The specimen sequenced was PBMCs or a T cell subset sorted from them (not recorded which). This clonotype was sampled from an adult woman who had mild COVID-19 (a few samples of this study predate the infection). Cell type and time point are not known. The chain recombines TRBV4-2 with TRBJ2-5, with 7 bases identical to TRBD2. The CDR3 DNA reads TGTGCCAGCAGCCGAGGGACTAACCAAGAGACCCAGTACTTC. It yields the protein CASSRGTNQETQYF.